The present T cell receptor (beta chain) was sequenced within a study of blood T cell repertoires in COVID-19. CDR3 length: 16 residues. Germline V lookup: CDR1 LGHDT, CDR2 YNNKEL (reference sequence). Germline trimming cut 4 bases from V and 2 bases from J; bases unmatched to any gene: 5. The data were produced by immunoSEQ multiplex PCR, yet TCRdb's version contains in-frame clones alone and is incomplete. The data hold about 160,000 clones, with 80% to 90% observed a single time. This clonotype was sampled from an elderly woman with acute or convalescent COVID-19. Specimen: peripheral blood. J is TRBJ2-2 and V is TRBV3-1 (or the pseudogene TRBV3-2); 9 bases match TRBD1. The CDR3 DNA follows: TGTGCCAGCAGCCCCCACAGGGGGCGCAACACCGGGGAGCTGTTTTTT. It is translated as CASSPHRGRNTGELFF.